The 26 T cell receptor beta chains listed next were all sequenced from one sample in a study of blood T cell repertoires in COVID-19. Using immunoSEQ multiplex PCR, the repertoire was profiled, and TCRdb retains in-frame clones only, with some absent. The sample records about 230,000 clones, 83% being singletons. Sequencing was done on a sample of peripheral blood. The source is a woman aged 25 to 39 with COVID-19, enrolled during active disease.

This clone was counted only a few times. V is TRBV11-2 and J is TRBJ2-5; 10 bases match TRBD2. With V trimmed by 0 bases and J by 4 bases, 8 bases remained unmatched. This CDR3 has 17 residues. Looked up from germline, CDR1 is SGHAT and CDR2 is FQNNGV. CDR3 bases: TGTGCCAGCAGCTTAGATCGCTTTAGCGGGAGGCCAGAGACCCAGTACTTC. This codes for CASSLDRFSGRPETQYF.

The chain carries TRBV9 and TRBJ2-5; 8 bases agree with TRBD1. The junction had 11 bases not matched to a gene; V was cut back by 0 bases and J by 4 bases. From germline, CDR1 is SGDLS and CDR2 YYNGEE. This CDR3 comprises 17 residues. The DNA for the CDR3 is TGTGCCAGCAGCGTAGGAGTATTAGCAGGGGGCCGAGAGACCCAGTACTTC. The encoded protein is CASSVGVLAGGRETQYF.

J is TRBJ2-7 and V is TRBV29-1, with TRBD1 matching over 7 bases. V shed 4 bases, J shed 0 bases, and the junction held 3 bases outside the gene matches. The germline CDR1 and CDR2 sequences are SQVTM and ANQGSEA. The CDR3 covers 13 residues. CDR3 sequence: CSVAGGSSYEQYF. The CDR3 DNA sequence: TGCAGCGTTGCAGGGGGAAGCTCCTACGAGCAGTACTTC.

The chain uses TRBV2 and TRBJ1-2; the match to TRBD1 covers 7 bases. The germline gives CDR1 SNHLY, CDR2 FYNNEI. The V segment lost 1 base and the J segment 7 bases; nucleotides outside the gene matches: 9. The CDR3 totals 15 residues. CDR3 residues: CASSEETTGLIGYTF. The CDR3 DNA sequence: TGTGCCAGCAGTGAAGAGACGACAGGGTTGATTGGCTACACCTTC.

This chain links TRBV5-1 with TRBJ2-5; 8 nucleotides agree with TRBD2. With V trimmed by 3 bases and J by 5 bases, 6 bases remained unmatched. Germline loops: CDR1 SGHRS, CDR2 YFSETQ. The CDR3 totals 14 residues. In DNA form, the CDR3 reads TGCGCCAGCAGCTCTGGGACGGGAGGGGAGACCCAGTACTTC. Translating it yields CASSSGTGGETQYF.

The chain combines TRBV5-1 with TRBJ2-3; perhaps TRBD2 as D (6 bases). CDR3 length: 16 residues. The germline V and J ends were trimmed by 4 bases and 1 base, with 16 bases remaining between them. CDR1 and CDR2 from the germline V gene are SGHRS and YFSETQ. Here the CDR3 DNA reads TGCGCCAGCAGCCGGGCCCGGGAGTCACGCACAGATACGCAGTATTTT. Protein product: CASSRARESRTDTQYF. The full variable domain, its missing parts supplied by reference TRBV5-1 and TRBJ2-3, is KAGVTQTPRYLIKTRGQQVTLSCSPISGHRSVSWYQQTPGQGLQFLFEYFSETQRNKGNFPGRFSGRQFSNSRSEMNVSTLELGDSALYLCASSRARESRTDTQYFGPGTRLTVL.

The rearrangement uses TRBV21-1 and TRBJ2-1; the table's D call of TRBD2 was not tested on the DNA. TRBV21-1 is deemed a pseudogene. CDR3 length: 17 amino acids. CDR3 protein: CASSKSTSGSSYNEQFF. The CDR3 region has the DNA TGTGCCAGCAGCAAGTCCACTAGCGGGAGCTCCTACAATGAGCAGTTCTTC.

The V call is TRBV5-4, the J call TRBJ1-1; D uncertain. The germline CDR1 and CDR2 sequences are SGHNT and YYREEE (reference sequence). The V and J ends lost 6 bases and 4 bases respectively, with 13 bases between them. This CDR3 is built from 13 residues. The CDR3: CASTEGRSTEAFF. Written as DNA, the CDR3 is TGTGCCAGCACGGAGGGCAGAAGCACTGAAGCTTTCTTT.

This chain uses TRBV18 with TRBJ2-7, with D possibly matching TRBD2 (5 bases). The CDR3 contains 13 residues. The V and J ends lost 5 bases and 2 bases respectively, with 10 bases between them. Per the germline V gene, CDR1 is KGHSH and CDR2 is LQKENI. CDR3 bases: TGTGCCAGCTCAAGCCCCGGGACCTACGAGCAGTACTTC. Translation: CASSSPGTYEQYF.

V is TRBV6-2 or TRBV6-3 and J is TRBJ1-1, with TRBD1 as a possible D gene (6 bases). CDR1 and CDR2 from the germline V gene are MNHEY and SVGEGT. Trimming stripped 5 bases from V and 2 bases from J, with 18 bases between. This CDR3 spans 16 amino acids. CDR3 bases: TGTGCCAGCAGTACCCCCGAGGGGGGGGACAACACTGAAGCTTTCTTT. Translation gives CASSTPEGGDNTEAFF.

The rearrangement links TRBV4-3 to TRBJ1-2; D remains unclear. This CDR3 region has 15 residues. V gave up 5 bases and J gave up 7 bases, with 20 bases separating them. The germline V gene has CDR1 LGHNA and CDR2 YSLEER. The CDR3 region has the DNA TGCGCCAGCAGCTCAAGATGGGAGCTTTTCCGTGGCTACACCTTC. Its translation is CASSSRWELFRGYTF.

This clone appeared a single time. In DNA, the CDR3 is TGTGCCAGCAGCTTGCGAGCCGCAGATACGCAGTATTTT. It yields the protein CASSLRAADTQYF. The chain carries TRBV13 and TRBJ2-3, with D unclear. Looked up from germline, CDR1 is PRHDT and CDR2 is FYEKMQ (reference sequence). Deletions cut 3 bases from V and 4 bases from J, with 8 bases between. The CDR3 length is 13 residues.

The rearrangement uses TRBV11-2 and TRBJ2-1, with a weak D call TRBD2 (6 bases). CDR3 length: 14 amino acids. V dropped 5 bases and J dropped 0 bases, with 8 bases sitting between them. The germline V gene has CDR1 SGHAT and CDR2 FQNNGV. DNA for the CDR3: TGTGCCAGCAGCGTGCGGGGCTCCTACAATGAGCAGTTCTTC. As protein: CASSVRGSYNEQFF.

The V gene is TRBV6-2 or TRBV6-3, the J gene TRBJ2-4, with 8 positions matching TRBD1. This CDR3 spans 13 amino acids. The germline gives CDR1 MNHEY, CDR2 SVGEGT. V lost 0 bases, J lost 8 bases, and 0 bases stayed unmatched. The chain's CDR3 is CASSYSGQDIQYF. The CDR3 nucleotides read TGTGCCAGCAGTTACTCGGGACAGGACATTCAGTACTTC.

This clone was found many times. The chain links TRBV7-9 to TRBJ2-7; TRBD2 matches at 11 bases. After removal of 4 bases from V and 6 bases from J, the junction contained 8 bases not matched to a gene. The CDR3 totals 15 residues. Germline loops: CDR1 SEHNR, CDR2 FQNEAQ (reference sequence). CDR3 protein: CASSSARLAGTEQYF. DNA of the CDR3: TGTGCCAGCAGCTCCGCCCGACTAGCGGGGACCGAGCAGTACTTC.

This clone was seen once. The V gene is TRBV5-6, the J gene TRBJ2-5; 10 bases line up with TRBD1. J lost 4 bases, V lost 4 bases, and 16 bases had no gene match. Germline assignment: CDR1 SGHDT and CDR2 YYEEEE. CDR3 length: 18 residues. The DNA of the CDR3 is TGTGCCAGCAGCCGGACCCTCTCAGGGACAGGGGAAAGAGAGACCCAGTACTTC. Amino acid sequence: CASSRTLSGTGERETQYF.

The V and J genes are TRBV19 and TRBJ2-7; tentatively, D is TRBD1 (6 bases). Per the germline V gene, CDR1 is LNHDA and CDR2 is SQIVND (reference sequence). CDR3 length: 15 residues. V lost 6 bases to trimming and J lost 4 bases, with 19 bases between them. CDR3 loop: CASSWGAGVLYEQYF. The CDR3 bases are TGTGCCAGTAGCTGGGGCGCAGGGGTCCTTTACGAGCAGTACTTC.

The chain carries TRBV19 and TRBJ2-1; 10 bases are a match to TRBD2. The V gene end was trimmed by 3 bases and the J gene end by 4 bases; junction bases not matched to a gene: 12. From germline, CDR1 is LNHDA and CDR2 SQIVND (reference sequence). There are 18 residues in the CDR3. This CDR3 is CASSIPSGGYRAYNEQFF. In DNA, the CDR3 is TGTGCCAGTAGTATCCCTAGCGGGGGTTATCGGGCTTACAATGAGCAGTTCTTC. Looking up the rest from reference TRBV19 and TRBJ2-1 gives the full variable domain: DGGITQSPKYLFRKEGQNVTLSCEQNLNHDAMYWYRQDPGQGLRLIYYSQIVNDFQKGDIAEGYSVSREKKESFPLTVTSAQKNPTAFYLCASSIPSGGYRAYNEQFFGPGTRLTVL.

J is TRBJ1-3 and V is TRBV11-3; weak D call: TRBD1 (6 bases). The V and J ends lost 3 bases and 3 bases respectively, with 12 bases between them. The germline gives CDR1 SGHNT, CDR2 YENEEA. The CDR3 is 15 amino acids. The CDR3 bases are TGTGCCAGCAGCTTTGAGGGGGTATGTGGAAACACCATATATTTT. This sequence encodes CASSFEGVCGNTIYF.

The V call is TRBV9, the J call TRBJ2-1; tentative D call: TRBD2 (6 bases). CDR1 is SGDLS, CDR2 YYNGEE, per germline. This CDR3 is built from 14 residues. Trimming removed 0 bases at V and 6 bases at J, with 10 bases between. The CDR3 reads CASSVVTGANEQFF. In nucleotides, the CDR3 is TGTGCCAGCAGCGTAGTGACGGGAGCCAATGAGCAGTTCTTC.

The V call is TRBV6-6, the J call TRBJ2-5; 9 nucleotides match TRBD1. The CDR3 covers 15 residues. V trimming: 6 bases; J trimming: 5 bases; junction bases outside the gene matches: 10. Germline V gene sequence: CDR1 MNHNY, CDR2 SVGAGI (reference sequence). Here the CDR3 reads CASSLRDRVKETQYF. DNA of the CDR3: TGTGCCAGCAGCCTCCGGGACAGGGTGAAGGAGACCCAGTACTTC.

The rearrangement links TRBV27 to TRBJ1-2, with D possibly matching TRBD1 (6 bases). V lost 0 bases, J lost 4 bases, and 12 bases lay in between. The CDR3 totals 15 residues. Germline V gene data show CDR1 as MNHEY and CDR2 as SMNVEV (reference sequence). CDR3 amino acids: CASSLSPRGGYGYTF. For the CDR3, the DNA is TGTGCCAGCAGTTTATCCCCCAGGGGCGGCTATGGCTACACCTTC.

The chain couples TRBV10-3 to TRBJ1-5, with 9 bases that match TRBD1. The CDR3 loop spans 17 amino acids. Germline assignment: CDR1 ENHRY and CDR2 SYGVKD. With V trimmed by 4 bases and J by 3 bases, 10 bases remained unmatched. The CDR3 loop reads CAISGQLGQGTNQPQHF. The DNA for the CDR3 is TGTGCCATCAGTGGTCAATTAGGACAGGGGACCAATCAGCCCCAGCATTTT.

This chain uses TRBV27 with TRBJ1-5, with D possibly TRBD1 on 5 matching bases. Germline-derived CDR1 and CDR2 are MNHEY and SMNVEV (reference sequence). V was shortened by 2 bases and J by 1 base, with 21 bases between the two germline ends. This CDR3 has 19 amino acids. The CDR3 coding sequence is TGTGCCAGCAGTTTAAGGGCAGGGCCCGGGCAGGGCAGCAATCAGCCCCAGCATTTT. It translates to CASSLRAGPGQGSNQPQHF.

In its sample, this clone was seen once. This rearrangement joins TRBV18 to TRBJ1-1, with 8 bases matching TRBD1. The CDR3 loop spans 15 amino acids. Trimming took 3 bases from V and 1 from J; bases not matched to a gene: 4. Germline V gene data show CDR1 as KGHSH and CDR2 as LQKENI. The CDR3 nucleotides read TGTGCCAGCTCACCCCCGGGACAGGCGAACACTGAAGCTTTCTTT. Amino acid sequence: CASSPPGQANTEAFF. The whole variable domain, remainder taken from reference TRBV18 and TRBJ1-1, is NAGVMQNPRHLVRRRGQEARLRCSPMKGHSHVYWYRQLPEEGLKFMVYLQKENIIDESGMPKERFSAEFPKEGPSILRIQQVVRGDSAAYFCASSPPGQANTEAFFGQGTRLTVV.

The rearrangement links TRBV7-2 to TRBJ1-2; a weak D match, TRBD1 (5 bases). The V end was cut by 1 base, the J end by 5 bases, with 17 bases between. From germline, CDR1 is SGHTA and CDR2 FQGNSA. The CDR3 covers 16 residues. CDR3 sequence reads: CASSLGIGRGGYGYTF. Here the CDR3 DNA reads TGTGCCAGCAGCTTAGGAATTGGTAGGGGAGGATATGGCTACACCTTC. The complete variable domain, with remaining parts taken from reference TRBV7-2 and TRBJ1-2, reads GAGVSQSPSNKVTEKGKDVELRCDPISGHTALYWYRQSLGQGLEFLIYFQGNSAPDKSGLPSDRFSAERTGGSVSTLTIQRTQQEDSAVYLCASSLGIGRGGYGYTFGSGTRLTVV.